This passage covers 24 T cell receptor beta chains from one sample sequenced in a study of beta chain features in type 1 diabetes. Investigators reverse transcribed all isolated RNA, so they sequenced expressed TCRB transcripts. Assay: immunoSEQ multiplex PCR; the TCRdb copy retains only in-frame clones and omits some. The sample lists hundreds of thousands of clones, around a sixth seen once, with under 0.095% in the top ten. Sequenced sample: naive CD4+ T cells from blood. Every receptor here comes from a man younger than 35 in good health.

This clone occurred a few times. J is TRBJ2-2 and V is TRBV9; D may be TRBD2 (6 bases). The CDR3 totals 16 residues. The germline CDR1 and CDR2 sequences are SGDLS and YYNGEE. Trimming left V 0 bases short and J 1 base short, with 10 bases between. The CDR3, as DNA: TGTGCCAGCAGCGTAGGGAGGGACCGGAACACCGGGGAGCTGTTTTTT. Translating it yields CASSVGRDRNTGELFF.

The chain links TRBV19 to TRBJ1-1; a possible D gene is TRBD1 (5 bases). Germline lookup yields CDR1 LNHDA and CDR2 SQIVND (reference sequence). The CDR3 has 16 residues. Between the trimmed V and J ends, which lost 9 bases and 1 base, there was a span of 21 bases. The CDR3 protein is CASARTPQGPNTEAFF. For the CDR3, the DNA is TGTGCCAGCGCCCGGACCCCTCAGGGTCCGAACACTGAAGCTTTCTTT.

The CDR3 here is CASSLLAGPPRNEQFF. CDR3 DNA: TGTGCCAGCAGCTTGCTAGCGGGCCCCCCGCGCAATGAGCAGTTCTTC. The J gene is TRBJ2-1, the V gene TRBV5-6; 8 nucleotides align to TRBD2. Losses at the gene ends were 1 base for V and 6 bases for J; bases not matched to a gene: 9. The CDR3 has 16 residues. Germline lookup yields CDR1 SGHDT and CDR2 YYEEEE.

CDR3: CASSLAILAGFTGELFF. CDR3 bases: TGTGCCAGCAGCTTAGCGATCTTAGCGGGATTCACCGGGGAGCTGTTTTTT. The chain is built from TRBV7-9 and TRBJ2-2; TRBD2 matches at 8 bases. Germline V gene lookup returns CDR1 SEHNR and CDR2 FQNEAQ (reference sequence). The CDR3 totals 17 residues. Trimming at V came to 0 bases and at J to 4 bases, leaving 7 bases not matched to a gene.

This clone occurred a few times. The chain couples TRBV6-6 to TRBJ1-5; no clear D. CDR1 is MNHNY, CDR2 SVGAGI, per germline (reference sequence). Trimming took 6 bases from V and 0 from J, leaving 12 bases between them. The CDR3 loop spans 15 amino acids. The CDR3 DNA sequence: TGTGCCAGCAGCCTGTTCGGCGTTAGCAATCAGCCCCAGCATTTT. Protein sequence: CASSLFGVSNQPQHF.

The table lists this clone with a few counts. V usage is TRBV7-3 and J usage is TRBJ1-5; no clear D gene. Germline lookup yields CDR1 SGHTA and CDR2 FQGTGA. The CDR3 contains 14 residues. Trimming removed 5 bases at V and 2 bases at J, with 10 bases between. The CDR3 is CASSLGSGNQPQHF. The CDR3 DNA sequence: TGTGCCAGCAGCCTCGGGTCGGGCAATCAGCCCCAGCATTTT.

This clone showed up just a few times. The chain has TRBV6-5 and TRBJ2-5; D may be TRBD2 (6 bases). Trimming took off 5 bases at V and 3 bases at J, with 10 bases between the two ends. This CDR3 has 13 residues. Germline CDR1 and CDR2: MNHEY and SVGAGI. The CDR3 region has the DNA TGTGCCAGCAGTGAGACTAGGGAAGAGACCCAGTACTTC. Its protein product is CASSETREETQYF.

This clone was recorded a few times. V and J are TRBV5-1 and TRBJ1-2; D not resolved. Between the trimmed V and J ends, which lost 0 bases and 9 bases, there was a span of 12 bases. This CDR3 region has 13 residues. Per the germline V gene, CDR1 is SGHRS and CDR2 is YFSETQ. CDR3 in amino acids: CASSLAGQSSYTF. CDR3 DNA sequence: TGCGCCAGCAGCTTGGCCGGGCAGTCAAGCTACACCTTC.

Only one count was recorded for this clone. V and J are TRBV16 and TRBJ2-5, with a possible D match to TRBD2 (5 bases). The V end was cut by 0 bases, the J end by 0 bases, with 14 bases between. CDR1 KGHSY and CDR2 FQNENV come from the germline V gene. This CDR3 region has 17 residues. The CDR3 region has the DNA TGTGCCAGCAGCCAATCTTGGCCAGCGGAAAACCAAGAGACCCAGTACTTC. Residues: CASSQSWPAENQETQYF. The full variable domain, in which reference TRBV16 and TRBJ2-5 provide the parts outside the CDR3, is GEEVAQTPKHLVRGEGQKAKLYCAPIKGHSYVFWYQQVLKNEFKFLISFQNENVFDETGMPKERFSAKCLPNSPCSLEIQATKLEDSAVYFCASSQSWPAENQETQYFGPGTRLLVL.

This clone came up a few times. This chain uses TRBV4-1 with TRBJ1-5; 7 bases are a match to TRBD1. Unmatched junction bases numbered 6, after V lost 2 bases and J lost 5 bases. The CDR3 length is 15 residues. From germline, CDR1 is MGHRA and CDR2 YSYEKL. This chain's CDR3 is CASSQRTGDYQPQHF. As DNA, the CDR3 is TGCGCCAGCAGCCAAAGGACAGGAGATTATCAGCCCCAGCATTTT.

This clone was seen a handful of times. The J gene is TRBJ2-2, the V gene TRBV9; D uncertain. The germline V gene encodes CDR1 SGDLS and CDR2 YYNGEE. The V gene lost 0 bases and the J gene lost 4 bases, with 7 bases spanning the gap. CDR3 length equals 14 residues. The CDR3 coding sequence is TGTGCCAGCAGCGTAGCTCAGTCCACCGGGGAGCTGTTTTTT. This sequence encodes CASSVAQSTGELFF.

V gene TRBV28 combines with J gene TRBJ2-7; D remains ambiguous. The CDR3 is 14 residues long. V was cut by 8 bases and J by 6 bases, with 20 bases left in between. Germline CDR1 is MDHEN and CDR2 is SYDVKM. CDR3 coding DNA: TGTGCCAGCGCCCCAAGGACCCTAGTGGGCGAGCAGTACTTC. The encoded protein is CASAPRTLVGEQYF.

This clone was detected a few times. The chain recombines TRBV28 with TRBJ2-1; 10 bases are shared with TRBD1. The CDR3 length is 16 residues. With 0 bases clipped from V and 2 bases from J, the junction kept 1 base outside the gene matches. Germline V CDR1 and CDR2: MDHEN, SYDVKM. CDR3 sequence (DNA): TGTGCCAGCAGTTTATGGGGACAGGGGACCTACAATGAGCAGTTCTTC. Translated: CASSLWGQGTYNEQFF.

This clone was seen a few times. The chain joins TRBV10-3 to TRBJ2-3, with D tentatively TRBD1 (6 bases). This CDR3 has 14 amino acids. Deletions cut 11 bases from V and 5 bases from J, with 20 bases between. Per the germline V gene, CDR1 is ENHRY and CDR2 is SYGVKD. Written as DNA, the CDR3 is TGTGCCTCGGTAGTTGGATTGACAGGAGATACGCAGTATTTT. Residues: CASVVGLTGDTQYF.

The gene calls are TRBV7-3 and TRBJ2-3; D is perhaps TRBD2 (6 bases). Trimming cost V 5 bases and J 2 bases, with 20 bases left between them. Germline V gene sequence: CDR1 SGHTA, CDR2 FQGTGA. This CDR3 spans 17 amino acids. The CDR3 DNA reads as TGTGCCAGCAGCCCCCGCCGGGAGCCCCGACCCACAGATACGCAGTATTTT. Its protein is CASSPRREPRPTDTQYF. The variable domain in full, with the rest retrieved from reference TRBV7-3 and TRBJ2-3, is GAGVSQTPSNKVTEKGKYVELRCDPISGHTALYWYRQSLGQGPEFLIYFQGTGAADDSGLPNDRFFAVRPEGSVSTLKIQRTERGDSAVYLCASSPRREPRPTDTQYFGPGTRLTVL.

This chain links TRBV29-1 with TRBJ2-3, with 7 positions matching TRBD1. Germline assignment: CDR1 SQVTM and CDR2 ANQGSEA. J lost 2 bases, V lost 6 bases, and 11 bases had no gene match. This CDR3 has 15 residues. The CDR3 DNA sequence: TGCAGCGTCTATTACAGGGGACGGGACACAGATACGCAGTATTTT. As protein: CSVYYRGRDTDTQYF.

This chain joins TRBV30 and TRBJ1-5, with 7 bases aligning to TRBD1. Germline V gene data show CDR1 as GTSNPN and CDR2 as SVGIG (reference sequence). The junction had 5 bases not matched to a gene; V was cut back by 0 bases and J by 3 bases. This CDR3 spans 15 amino acids. CDR3 amino acids: CAWSVAGQINQPQHF. In DNA form, the CDR3 reads TGTGCCTGGAGTGTAGCGGGACAGATCAATCAGCCCCAGCATTTT.

The V gene is TRBV28, the J gene TRBJ1-1; D unclear. Trimming removed 2 bases at V and 4 bases at J, with 14 bases between. The CDR3 loop spans 15 amino acids. CDR1 and CDR2 (germline): MDHEN, SYDVKM. The CDR3 reads CASSLTPGSGTEAFF. DNA of the CDR3: TGTGCCAGCAGTTTAACCCCTGGATCGGGCACTGAAGCTTTCTTT.

Only a few counts were recorded for this clone. J is TRBJ1-1 and V is TRBV18; D may be TRBD1 (5 bases). There are 14 residues in the CDR3. V shed 6 bases and J shed 10 bases, with 21 bases lying between them. Germline CDR1 KGHSH, CDR2 LQKENI. This chain's CDR3 is CASSRGLQDGGAFF. In nucleotides, the CDR3 is TGTGCCAGCTCGAGGGGACTACAAGATGGGGGAGCTTTCTTT.

There are a few counts of this clone. This chain uses TRBV29-1 with TRBJ2-1; 12 nucleotides align to TRBD1. The CDR3 is made up of 16 amino acids. Germline CDR1 reads SQVTM; CDR2 reads ANQGSEA. Trimming removed 6 bases from V and 0 bases from J; junction bases left unmatched: 6. CDR3 DNA: TGCAGCGTCCGGGACAGGGGGCAAAGCTCCTACAATGAGCAGTTCTTC. Translated: CSVRDRGQSSYNEQFF.

CDR3: CASSQGDVYNEQFF. The DNA for the CDR3 is TGCGCCAGCAGCCAAGGGGACGTTTACAATGAGCAGTTCTTC. The chain carries TRBV4-3 and TRBJ2-1, with D perhaps matching TRBD1 or TRBD2 (5 bases each). Per germline, CDR1 LGHNA and CDR2 YSLEER. The CDR3 runs to 14 residues. The V gene lost 1 base and the J gene lost 4 bases, with 8 bases spanning the gap.

The CDR3 region has the DNA TGTGCAAGTCGCTCAAAGGGGTCCTTAGGGGGAGAATATGGCTACACCTTC. Amino acids: CASRSKGSLGGEYGYTF. The rearrangement links TRBV12-2 to TRBJ1-2; the table names TRBD1, a call not compared with the DNA. TRBV12-2 is a pseudogene locus. The CDR3 has 17 amino acids.

The V gene is TRBV20-1, the J gene TRBJ2-7; weak D call: TRBD1 (6 bases). This CDR3 spans 10 amino acids. Between the trimmed V and J ends, which lost 3 bases and 11 bases, there was a span of 11 bases. Germline V CDR1 and CDR2: DFQATT, SNEGSKA (reference sequence). CDR3 nucleotides: TGCAGTGCTAGGACAGGTTCGGAGTACTTC. Amino acid sequence: CSARTGSEYF.

This clone was detected a few times. The chain couples TRBV6-5 to TRBJ2-2, with D unresolved. Germline CDR1 and CDR2: MNHEY and SVGAGI. This CDR3 has 14 amino acids. V was clipped by 5 bases and J by 5 bases, with 12 bases between them. CDR3 nucleotides: TGTGCCAGCAGTAGATACTACGAAACCGGGGAGCTGTTTTTT. This codes for CASSRYYETGELFF.